Presented here are 27 T cell receptor beta chains from one specimen sequenced in a study of technical replicates of blood from a handful of donors. Some clones are missing from TCRdb's copy, which holds only in-frame ones; the method was immunoSEQ multiplex PCR. The data contain about 85,000 clones, approximately 94% of them singletons. Material: T cells isolated from PBMCs. The receptors stem from a human donor in good health.

The rearrangement joins TRBV5-5 to TRBJ2-3; 8 positions match TRBD1. This CDR3 comprises 17 residues. V lost 4 bases and J lost 3; bases outside the gene matches: 13. Looked up from germline, CDR1 is SGHKS and CDR2 is YYEKEE (reference sequence). The CDR3 DNA reads as TGTGCCAGCAGCCCTCGAACAGGGGGTCCGAGGACAGATACGCAGTATTTT. Protein sequence: CASSPRTGGPRTDTQYF.

This clone has a single count. V and J are TRBV28 and TRBJ2-1, with TRBD2 matching over 8 bases. Germline V CDR1 and CDR2: MDHEN, SYDVKM. The CDR3 length is 15 residues. Trimming at V came to 5 bases and at J to 7 bases, leaving 10 bases not matched to a gene. CDR3 in amino acids: CASSPGTSNLNEQFF. The CDR3 DNA sequence: TGTGCCAGCAGTCCCGGGACTAGTAACCTGAATGAGCAGTTCTTC. Full variable domain (outside the CDR3, taken from reference TRBV28 and TRBJ2-1): DVKVTQSSRYLVKRTGEKVFLECVQDMDHENMFWYRQDPGLGLRLIYFSYDVKMKEKGDIPEGYSVSREKKERFSLILESASTNQTSMYLCASSPGTSNLNEQFFGPGTRLTVL.

CDR3 nucleotide sequence: TGCGCCAGCAGGTCCGGGACTCCAGCCAATGAGCAGTTCTTC. This codes for CASRSGTPANEQFF. The genes are TRBV5-1 and TRBJ2-1; D perhaps matches TRBD2 (6 bases). V was shortened by 5 bases and J by 6 bases, with 15 bases between the two germline ends. The germline CDR1 and CDR2 sequences are SGHRS and YFSETQ. The CDR3 runs 14 residues.

This sequence joins TRBV14 and TRBJ2-7, with D tentatively TRBD1 (6 bases). The germline V gene encodes CDR1 SGHDN and CDR2 FVKESK. The length of the CDR3 is 15 residues. V gave up 4 bases and J gave up 0 bases, with 13 bases separating them. This CDR3 reads CASSRGDRSSYEQYF. Written as DNA, the CDR3 is TGTGCCAGCAGCCGTGGAGACAGGAGCTCCTACGAGCAGTACTTC. Filled out from reference TRBV14 and TRBJ2-7, the complete variable domain reads EAGVTQFPSHSVIEKGQTVTLRCDPISGHDNLYWYRRVMGKEIKFLLHFVKESKQDESGMPNNRFLAERTGGTYSTLKVQPAELEDSGVYFCASSRGDRSSYEQYFGPGTRLTVT.

J is TRBJ1-3 and V is TRBV27; 8 bases map to TRBD1. This CDR3 region has 13 residues. Germline values: CDR1 MNHEY, CDR2 SMNVEV (reference sequence). V dropped 5 bases and J dropped 7; count of bases not matched to a gene: 4. The CDR3 region has the DNA TGTGCCAGCAGTCCCGGACAGGGTAACACCATATATTTT. Amino acids: CASSPGQGNTIYF.

This chain joins TRBV28 and TRBJ2-1; 8 bases map to TRBD2. V dropped 7 bases and J dropped 6; count of bases not matched to a gene: 2. The CDR3 runs to 12 residues. Germline V CDR1 and CDR2: MDHEN, SYDVKM. CDR3: CASITSGNEQFF. The CDR3 DNA reads TGTGCCAGCATTACTAGCGGCAATGAGCAGTTCTTC.

The gene calls are TRBV5-4 and TRBJ1-3; D is possibly TRBD1 (6 bases). This CDR3 comprises 14 residues. Germline CDR1 is SGHNT and CDR2 is YYREEE (reference sequence). Deletions cut 5 bases from V and 1 base from J, with 10 bases between. The CDR3: CASRRGGSGNTIYF. CDR3 nucleotide sequence: TGTGCCAGCAGAAGAGGGGGATCTGGAAACACCATATATTTT.

The chain has TRBV19 and TRBJ2-1; 10 bases are shared with TRBD2. The CDR3 sequence is 15 residues long. Losses at the gene ends were 3 bases for V and 5 bases for J; bases not matched to a gene: 4. In germline, CDR1 is LNHDA, CDR2 SQIVND (reference sequence). The CDR3 here is CASSIILAGDNEQFF. For the CDR3, the DNA is TGTGCCAGTAGTATCATCCTAGCGGGGGACAATGAGCAGTTCTTC.

This chain links TRBV25-1 with TRBJ2-3; 9 nucleotides align to TRBD1. The CDR3 has 13 amino acids. Germline loops: CDR1 MGHDK, CDR2 SYGVNS. J lost 13 bases, V lost 2 bases, and 7 bases had no gene match. Here the CDR3 reads CASSELAGTGKYF. The CDR3 nucleotides read TGTGCCAGCAGTGAACTCGCCGGGACAGGGAAGTATTTT. Complete variable domain (other parts from reference TRBV25-1 and TRBJ2-3): EADIYQTPRYLVIGTGKKITLECSQTMGHDKMYWYQQDPGMELHLIHYSYGVNSTEKGDLSSESTVSRIRTEHFPLTLESARPSHTSQYLCASSELAGTGKYFGPGTRLTVL.

V gene TRBV5-6 combines with J gene TRBJ1-2, with a weak D call TRBD1 (5 bases). V lost 9 bases and J 5 bases, leaving 17 bases between the germline ends. Looked up from germline, CDR1 is SGHDT and CDR2 is YYEEEE. The CDR3 runs to 13 residues. The CDR3 DNA follows: TGTGCCACCCAGGGCCCCGGCGAGTATGGCTACACCTTC. Encoded protein: CATQGPGEYGYTF. Full variable domain (missing parts from reference TRBV5-6 and TRBJ1-2): DAGVTQSPTHLIKTRGQQVTLRCSPKSGHDTVSWYQQALGQGPQFIFQYYEEEERQRGNFPDRFSGHQFPNYSSELNVNALLLGDSALYLCATQGPGEYGYTFGSGTRLTVV.

V gene TRBV7-9 combines with J gene TRBJ2-3; tentatively, D is TRBD2 (5 bases). Trimming left V 8 bases short and J 0 bases short, with 9 bases between. Germline V gene lookup returns CDR1 SEHNR and CDR2 FQNEAQ (reference sequence). The CDR3 spans 13 residues. The CDR3 DNA reads TGTGCCAGCGGGAGTTCTAGCACAGATACGCAGTATTTT. Translation: CASGSSSTDTQYF.

The CDR3 here is CASSLAGLGGTGELFF. The CDR3 bases are TGTGCCAGCAGCTTAGCGGGCCTAGGAGGCACCGGGGAGCTGTTTTTT. V and J are TRBV7-6 and TRBJ2-2, with a possible D match to TRBD2 (5 bases). Per the germline V gene, CDR1 is SGHVS and CDR2 is FNYEAQ. CDR3 length: 16 residues. V lost 0 bases, J lost 4 bases, and 12 bases lay in between.

The gene calls are TRBV19 and TRBJ1-1; 7 positions agree with TRBD1. V lost 7 bases, J lost 5 bases, and 7 bases stayed unmatched. The CDR3 consists of 13 residues. Germline V lookup: CDR1 LNHDA, CDR2 SQIVND (reference sequence). The CDR3 region has the DNA TGTGCCAGTATGAAATACAGGGGAACTGAAGCTTTCTTT. This gives the protein CASMKYRGTEAFF.

The chain is built from TRBV6-5 and TRBJ2-1, with a weak D call TRBD1 (6 bases). Trimming removed 10 bases from V and 0 bases from J, with 13 bases in between. CDR3 size: 14 residues. Germline V gene lookup returns CDR1 MNHEY and CDR2 SVGAGI. The CDR3 region has the DNA TGTGCCACCCAGGGGTGGGGCTCCTACAATGAGCAGTTCTTC. Translation: CATQGWGSYNEQFF.

The chain carries TRBV4-2 and TRBJ1-3; possible D gene TRBD1, 6 bases. Trimming removed 1 base from V and 0 bases from J, with 19 bases in between. This CDR3 spans 19 amino acids. CDR1 LGHNA and CDR2 YNFKEQ come from the germline V gene. CDR3 sequence (DNA): TGTGCCAGCAGCCAAGGCGCTGTACAGGGTACCATCTCTGGAAACACCATATATTTT. It translates to CASSQGAVQGTISGNTIYF.

The chain carries TRBV6-1 and TRBJ2-7; maybe TRBD1 (5 bases). The CDR3 runs 14 residues. The V and J ends lost 2 bases and 6 bases respectively, with 14 bases between them. Germline lookup yields CDR1 MNHNS and CDR2 SASEGT. CDR3 sequence: CASSESQGWREQYF. CDR3 coding DNA: TGTGCCAGCAGTGAATCTCAGGGTTGGCGCGAGCAGTACTTC.

The V gene is TRBV5-1, the J gene TRBJ1-1, with D possibly TRBD1 on 5 matching bases. The CDR3 spans 13 residues. Germline assignment: CDR1 SGHRS and CDR2 YFSETQ. V lost 3 bases and J lost 6, with 12 bases in between. CDR3 DNA sequence: TGCGCCAGCAGCTCAGCAGGGTACGCTGAAGCTTTCTTT. It specifies CASSSAGYAEAFF.

J is TRBJ2-7 and V is TRBV9; 7 bases match TRBD2. Germline lookup yields CDR1 SGDLS and CDR2 YYNGEE. This CDR3 is built from 14 residues. With 2 bases clipped from V and 7 bases from J, the junction kept 9 bases outside the gene matches. The CDR3 nucleotides read TGTGCCAGCAGCGTTCAGGACGGGCGGGGGGAGCAGTACTTC. This encodes CASSVQDGRGEQYF.

The genes are TRBV11-2 and TRBJ1-2; D remains unclear. The CDR3 is made up of 15 amino acids. Germline values: CDR1 SGHAT, CDR2 FQNNGV. With 2 bases removed from V and 2 bases from J, the gap between germline ends came to 12 bases. The CDR3 DNA is TGTGCCAGCAGCTTACTGGAGCCGGGGAACTATGGCTACACCTTC. Translation gives CASSLLEPGNYGYTF.

This chain joins TRBV5-6 and TRBJ2-7; perhaps TRBD1 as D (5 bases). V was cut by 1 base and J by 0 bases, with 5 bases left in between. CDR3 length equals 13 residues. Germline CDR1 and CDR2: SGHDT and YYEEEE. The CDR3 protein is CASSLRGSYEQYF. The CDR3 bases are TGTGCCAGCAGCTTGAGGGGCTCCTACGAGCAGTACTTC.

The chain joins TRBV30 to TRBJ2-6; D is possibly TRBD1 (6 bases). CDR3 length: 15 amino acids. With 3 bases removed from V and 5 bases from J, the gap between germline ends came to 14 bases. Germline values: CDR1 GTSNPN, CDR2 SVGIG (reference sequence). CDR3 sequence: CAWRRQDLRANVLTF. CDR3 nucleotides: TGTGCCTGGAGGAGACAGGACCTGCGGGCCAACGTCCTGACTTTC.

This clone was seen a few times. The chain is built from TRBV19 and TRBJ1-1, with TRBD1 matching 10 bases. The CDR3 contains 15 residues. Germline CDR1 is LNHDA and CDR2 is SQIVND (reference sequence). Trimming at V came to 6 bases and at J to 10 bases, leaving 14 bases not matched to a gene. The CDR3 region has the DNA TGTGCCAGTAGAGCCTCCGGGACAGGGGATATTACAGCTTTCTTT. Protein: CASRASGTGDITAFF.

The chain carries TRBV6-6 and TRBJ1-2, with D unclear. The V end was cut by 1 base, the J end by 8 bases, with 8 bases between. The length of the CDR3 is 12 residues. CDR1 MNHNY and CDR2 SVGAGI come from the germline V gene (reference sequence). This CDR3 reads CASSYFGGGYTF. The CDR3 nucleotides are TGTGCCAGCAGTTACTTTGGCGGGGGCTACACCTTC.

Of note for this clone: One junction end disagrees with the germline gene, perhaps due to a read error. The rearrangement uses TRBV2 and TRBJ1-2; 9 positions match TRBD1. The V gene's germline CDR1 is SNHLY and CDR2 FYNNEI. There are 11 residues in the CDR3. CDR3 coding DNA: TGTGCCATACTGGTAAGACAGGGGGATTACTTC. Protein product: CAILVRQGDYF.

The J gene is TRBJ2-7, the V gene TRBV18, with 14 bases lining up with TRBD2. J lost 0 bases, V lost 0 bases, and 7 bases had no gene match. Germline values: CDR1 KGHSH, CDR2 LQKENI. CDR3 size: 19 residues. In nucleotides, the CDR3 is TGTGCCAGCTCACCACCTTCGACTAGCGGGAGGGCGAGCTCCTACGAGCAGTACTTC. Its protein product is CASSPPSTSGRASSYEQYF.

The rearrangement links TRBV29-1 to TRBJ2-3; a possible D gene is TRBD1 (7 bases). The germline CDR1 and CDR2 sequences are SQVTM and ANQGSEA. This CDR3 has 19 residues. Trimming pared 4 bases from V and 0 bases from J, leaving 26 bases between. In nucleotides, the CDR3 is TGCAGCGTTGGGGGGGAGTATCGGACAGGCCCGACTAGCACAGATACGCAGTATTTT. Translated, it gives CSVGGEYRTGPTSTDTQYF.

The chain uses TRBV7-2 and TRBJ2-5; 8 nucleotides match TRBD2. Germline V gives CDR1 SGHTA, CDR2 FQGNSA. J lost 5 bases, V lost 7 bases, and 12 bases had no gene match. The CDR3 is 15 amino acids. The CDR3 DNA reads as TGTGCCAGCATCGACCCCGGGGGGGCCAGGGAGACCCAGTACTTC. The encoded protein is CASIDPGGARETQYF.